The 30 T cell receptor beta chains given below trace back to one sample, sequenced in a study of cytomegalovirus exposure and HLA in healthy donors. The protocol was immunoSEQ multiplex PCR, while the TCRdb copy is restricted to in-frame clones and leaves out a portion. The repertoire holds around 400,000 clones, roughly 88% seen once, with around 0.8% in the top ten. Sequencing was done on a sample of PBMCs. These receptors all come from a woman aged 18-29 years in good health and CMV-seronegative.

This chain joins TRBV15 and TRBJ2-5; D perhaps matches TRBD2 (6 bases). The CDR3 is 17 residues long. The germline V gene encodes CDR1 LNHNV and CDR2 YYDKDF (reference sequence). V dropped 0 bases and J dropped 4 bases, with 18 bases sitting between them. The CDR3 protein is CATSRDYVSMRGETQYF. The CDR3 DNA is TGTGCCACCAGCAGAGATTATGTGAGCATGCGGGGAGAGACCCAGTACTTC.

The chain is built from TRBV23-1 and TRBJ2-2; D unresolved. TRBV23-1 is reported as an ORF; its role is uncertain. There are 14 residues in the CDR3. Trimming pared 0 bases from V and 4 bases from J, leaving 6 bases between. CDR3 in DNA: TGCGCCAGCAGTCAATCTGGCCCCACCGGGGAGCTGTTTTTT. This codes for CASSQSGPTGELFF.

The CDR3 loop is CASRGIGNEQFF. CDR3 nucleotides: TGTGCCAGTCGAGGAATCGGCAATGAGCAGTTCTTC. The chain employs TRBV27 and TRBJ2-1; D gene uncertain. The ends were cut back, 9 bases at V and 6 bases at J, with 12 bases in the middle. From germline, CDR1 is MNHEY and CDR2 SMNVEV (reference sequence). The CDR3 runs 12 residues.

The J gene is TRBJ2-1, the V gene TRBV5-1; TRBD2 agrees at 13 bases. Per the germline V gene, CDR1 is SGHRS and CDR2 is YFSETQ. The CDR3 extends over 16 amino acids. With V trimmed by 4 bases and J by 0 bases, 1 base remained unmatched. Here the CDR3 reads CASSRTSGSSYNEQFF. Written as DNA, the CDR3 is TGCGCCAGCAGCCGGACTAGCGGGAGCTCCTACAATGAGCAGTTCTTC.

The genes are TRBV11-2 and TRBJ2-7; 9 bases line up with TRBD1. Per the germline V gene, CDR1 is SGHAT and CDR2 is FQNNGV. The length of the CDR3 is 16 residues. V lost 5 bases, J lost 6 bases, and 14 bases stayed unmatched. The CDR3 protein is CASSPSPGQGGGEQYF. Here the CDR3 DNA reads TGTGCCAGCAGCCCGAGCCCGGGACAGGGTGGAGGCGAGCAGTACTTC.

V is TRBV30 and J is TRBJ2-7; 8 nucleotides agree with TRBD1. CDR3 length equals 15 residues. The germline CDR1 and CDR2 sequences are GTSNPN and SVGIG (reference sequence). J lost 7 bases, V lost 1 base, and 12 bases had no gene match. CDR3 in amino acids: CAWSGPRDRPEEQYF. The CDR3 nucleotides read TGTGCCTGGAGTGGACCCCGGGACAGGCCTGAGGAGCAGTACTTC. Full variable domain (rest looked up from reference TRBV30 and TRBJ2-7): SQTIHQWPATLVQPVGSPLSLECTVEGTSNPNLYWYRQAAGRGLQLLFYSVGIGQISSEVPQNLSASRPQDRQFILSSKKLLLSDSGFYLCAWSGPRDRPEEQYFGPGTRLTVT.

The chain is built from TRBV27 and TRBJ2-5; TRBD2 matches 9 bases. Unmatched junction bases numbered 11, after V lost 6 bases and J lost 3 bases. The CDR3 sequence is 16 residues long. Germline CDR1 reads MNHEY; CDR2 reads SMNVEV (reference sequence). The CDR3 spells CASSPVGVAGEETQYF. The CDR3 DNA is TGTGCCAGCAGCCCAGTTGGGGTAGCGGGAGAAGAGACCCAGTACTTC.

The chain combines TRBV27 with TRBJ2-7, with TRBD1 matching over 10 bases. V dropped 6 bases and J dropped 6; count of bases not matched to a gene: 5. The CDR3 spans 13 residues. In germline, CDR1 is MNHEY, CDR2 SMNVEV (reference sequence). The CDR3 region is CASRTGGSGEQYF. Here the CDR3 DNA reads TGTGCCAGCAGGACAGGGGGCTCGGGCGAGCAGTACTTC.

V gene TRBV5-6 combines with J gene TRBJ2-1; 11 positions match TRBD2. Germline CDR1 is SGHDT and CDR2 is YYEEEE. J was trimmed by 0 bases and V by 1 base; bases with no gene match: 6. This CDR3 has 18 residues. As DNA, the CDR3 is TGTGCCAGCAGCTTGTCCGGGACTAGCGGAAGCTCCTACAATGAGCAGTTCTTC. Protein: CASSLSGTSGSSYNEQFF. The full variable domain, in which reference TRBV5-6 and TRBJ2-1 provide the parts outside the CDR3, is DAGVTQSPTHLIKTRGQQVTLRCSPKSGHDTVSWYQQALGQGPQFIFQYYEEEERQRGNFPDRFSGHQFPNYSSELNVNALLLGDSALYLCASSLSGTSGSSYNEQFFGPGTRLTVL.

The chain combines TRBV19 with TRBJ2-7; 9 bases match TRBD1. Per the germline V gene, CDR1 is LNHDA and CDR2 is SQIVND (reference sequence). This CDR3 comprises 13 residues. V trimming: 8 bases; J trimming: 4 bases; junction bases outside the gene matches: 6. The CDR3 DNA reads TGTGCCAGTGGAACAGGGGGCCGGTACGAGCAGTACTTC. Its translation: CASGTGGRYEQYF.

V and J are TRBV4-1 and TRBJ1-2, with no clear D. Trimming removed 4 bases at V and 4 bases at J, with 13 bases between. Germline V CDR1 and CDR2: MGHRA, YSYEKL. The CDR3 runs to 14 residues. Here the CDR3 reads CASSPPIAGYGYTF. CDR3 DNA: TGCGCCAGCAGCCCCCCTATAGCTGGCTATGGCTACACCTTC.

The V gene is TRBV19, the J gene TRBJ2-7, with TRBD2 matching over 9 bases. The CDR3 loop spans 12 amino acids. Per the germline V gene, CDR1 is LNHDA and CDR2 is SQIVND (reference sequence). V was pared by 7 bases and J by 6 bases, with 4 bases of the junction left unmatched. The chain's CDR3 is CASTGTSSEQYF. CDR3 nucleotides: TGTGCCAGTACAGGGACTAGCAGCGAGCAGTACTTC.

The rearrangement joins TRBV18 to TRBJ1-1; D unresolved. The CDR3 has 16 amino acids. In germline, CDR1 is KGHSH, CDR2 LQKENI. The V and J ends lost 2 bases and 0 bases respectively, with 13 bases between them. Here the CDR3 reads CASSPRPETMNTEAFF. The CDR3 bases are TGTGCCAGCTCACCAAGGCCAGAGACAATGAACACTGAAGCTTTCTTT.

The CDR3 reads CASSPERTGGNQPQHF. As DNA, the CDR3 is TGTGCCAGCAGTCCTGAACGGACAGGGGGCAATCAGCCCCAGCATTTT. J is TRBJ1-5 and V is TRBV28, with TRBD1 identical over 9 bases. This CDR3 spans 16 amino acids. Germline V lookup: CDR1 MDHEN, CDR2 SYDVKM. The junction had 7 bases not matched to a gene; V was cut back by 5 bases and J by 2 bases.

This clone has only a few counts. The gene calls are TRBV6-6 and TRBJ1-2, with D unresolved. This CDR3 spans 14 amino acids. Germline CDR1 reads MNHNY; CDR2 reads SVGAGI (reference sequence). V was cut by 0 bases and J by 2 bases, with 7 bases left in between. The CDR3 here is CASSYSPVNYGYTF. The CDR3 nucleotides read TGTGCCAGCAGTTACTCACCGGTCAACTATGGCTACACCTTC.

The rearrangement joins TRBV7-6 to TRBJ2-2; 8 bases agree with TRBD1. Trimming at V came to 1 base and at J to 5 bases, leaving 3 bases not matched to a gene. The germline V gene has CDR1 SGHVS and CDR2 FNYEAQ. The CDR3 length is 15 residues. The DNA for the CDR3 is TGTGCCAGCAGCTTAGGGACAGGGCAAACCGGGGAGCTGTTTTTT. As protein: CASSLGTGQTGELFF.

This chain connects TRBV27 to TRBJ2-7, with 15 bases fitting TRBD2. The CDR3 has 18 residues. Germline-derived CDR1 and CDR2 are MNHEY and SMNVEV (reference sequence). J lost 7 bases, V lost 2 bases, and 12 bases had no gene match. The DNA for the CDR3 is TGTGCCAGCAGTTTAGTGGGGACTAGCGGGGGGCGGTTCTCGGAGCAGTACTTC. Its protein is CASSLVGTSGGRFSEQYF.

This sequence joins TRBV6-1 and TRBJ1-2; D is unclear. CDR1 is MNHNS and CDR2 is SASEGT in the germline V gene. The germline V and J ends were trimmed by 3 bases and 2 bases, with 7 bases remaining between them. The CDR3 loop spans 13 amino acids. CDR3 residues: CASSEHSNYGYTF. DNA for the CDR3: TGTGCCAGCAGTGAGCACAGCAACTATGGCTACACCTTC.

The chain has TRBV7-8 and TRBJ1-1, with 10 bases fitting TRBD1. Germline values: CDR1 SGHVS, CDR2 FQNEAQ. The CDR3 loop spans 13 amino acids. V was clipped by 6 bases and J by 7 bases; unmatched bases: 5. This CDR3 is CASSWDRGREAFF. In nucleotides, the CDR3 is TGTGCCAGCAGTTGGGACAGGGGACGTGAAGCTTTCTTT.

This chain uses TRBV6-4 with TRBJ2-3; 15 positions agree with TRBD2. Trimming at V came to 3 bases and at J to 7 bases, leaving 5 bases not matched to a gene. CDR1 is MRHNA and CDR2 is SNTAGT in the germline V gene. The CDR3 consists of 16 residues. The CDR3 sequence is CASSDSGTSGGNTQYF. The CDR3 DNA sequence: TGTGCCAGCAGTGATTCCGGGACTAGCGGGGGGAATACGCAGTATTTT.

The chain joins TRBV29-1 to TRBJ1-2; 7 bases align to TRBD1. CDR1 and CDR2 (germline): SQVTM, ANQGSEA. J gave up 4 bases and V 7 bases, and 12 bases lay outside the gene matches. CDR3 length: 14 amino acids. This CDR3 is CSASFRQGGYGYTF. Written as DNA, the CDR3 is TGCAGCGCTTCTTTTCGACAGGGAGGCTATGGCTACACCTTC.

The rearrangement joins TRBV6-1 to TRBJ1-2; TRBD1 is a possible D gene (5 bases). The length of the CDR3 is 15 residues. Per germline, CDR1 MNHNS and CDR2 SASEGT. The ends were cut back, 4 bases at V and 4 bases at J, with 16 bases in the middle. Here the CDR3 DNA reads TGTGCCAGCAGTGTCCTCAATTGGGGGGGCTATGGCTACACCTTC. This gives the protein CASSVLNWGGYGYTF.

J is TRBJ2-3 and V is TRBV6-4, with D tentatively TRBD1 (7 bases). Germline V gene data show CDR1 as MRHNA and CDR2 as SNTAGT. CDR3 size: 14 residues. Trimming shortened V by 2 bases and J by 6 bases, and 12 bases separated the two germline ends. DNA for the CDR3: TGTGCCAGCAGTGACAACAGGGGAGGCGATACGCAGTATTTT. Residues: CASSDNRGGDTQYF.

This chain uses TRBV6-1 with TRBJ1-6, with D maybe TRBD1 (6 bases). The CDR3 is 14 amino acids. V lost 6 bases and J 6 bases, leaving 12 bases between the germline ends. Germline assignment: CDR1 MNHNS and CDR2 SASEGT. Here the CDR3 DNA reads TGTGCCAGCAGATTGGGGGACATTAATTCACCCCTCCACTTT. Protein sequence: CASRLGDINSPLHF.

The chain uses TRBV15 and TRBJ1-6; 7 nucleotides align to TRBD1. CDR3 size: 14 residues. V shed 5 bases and J 10 bases; nucleotides not matched to a gene: 8. Germline CDR1 LNHNV, CDR2 YYDKDF (reference sequence). The CDR3 spells CATSEDRAHSPLHF. As DNA, the CDR3 is TGTGCCACCAGCGAAGACAGGGCCCACTCACCCCTCCACTTT. Variable domain in full (rest from reference TRBV15 and TRBJ1-6): DAMVIQNPRYQVTQFGKPVTLSCSQTLNHNVMYWYQQKSSQAPKLLFHYYDKDFNNEADTPDNFQSRRPNTSFCFLDIRSPGLGDTAMYLCATSEDRAHSPLHFGNGTRLTVT.

The chain combines TRBV5-6 with TRBJ2-7; 7 bases map to TRBD2. Per germline, CDR1 SGHDT and CDR2 YYEEEE. CDR3 length: 15 residues. The J segment lost 5 bases and the V segment lost 7 bases, leaving 15 bases of the junction unmatched. This CDR3 reads CASHSLGRASDEQYF. CDR3 coding DNA: TGTGCCAGCCACAGCTTAGGGAGGGCCTCTGACGAGCAGTACTTC.

The chain couples TRBV7-9 to TRBJ2-7, with TRBD2 matching 7 bases. The CDR3 covers 16 residues. V trimming: 5 bases; J trimming: 3 bases; junction bases outside the gene matches: 13. CDR1 and CDR2 (germline): SEHNR, FQNEAQ (reference sequence). CDR3 region: CASSQQTSAKDYEQYF. The DNA of the CDR3 is TGTGCCAGCAGCCAACAAACTAGCGCAAAGGACTACGAGCAGTACTTC.

The count of this clone is one. V usage is TRBV29-1 and J usage is TRBJ2-1; TRBD1 is a possible D gene (6 bases). The CDR3 is made up of 16 amino acids. CDR1 and CDR2 from the germline V gene are SQVTM and ANQGSEA. V lost 6 bases and J lost 6, with 24 bases in between. The CDR3 here is CSVLPSRGTTSNEQFF. The CDR3 nucleotides read TGCAGCGTCCTTCCCTCTAGGGGGACAACCTCCAATGAGCAGTTCTTC.

This chain uses TRBV9 with TRBJ2-3; TRBD2 matches 8 bases. Germline-derived CDR1 and CDR2 are SGDLS and YYNGEE. CDR3 length: 13 amino acids. The V and J ends lost 8 bases and 5 bases, in that order; junction bases with no gene match: 7. The CDR3 region has the DNA TGTGCCAGTAACGTGCGGGAGGAAGATACGCAGTATTTT. Translation gives CASNVREEDTQYF.

This rearrangement joins TRBV7-9 to TRBJ2-7, with 11 nucleotides matching TRBD2. Germline values: CDR1 SEHNR, CDR2 FQNEAQ (reference sequence). The CDR3 covers 15 residues. V trimming: 5 bases; J trimming: 4 bases; junction bases outside the gene matches: 7. The CDR3 spells CASSVTSGGPYEQYF. CDR3 bases: TGTGCCAGCAGCGTAACTAGCGGGGGACCGTACGAGCAGTACTTC.